Below, 10 T cell receptor beta chains from the same sample are listed, as sequenced in a study of blood T cell repertoires in COVID-19. Sequencing was performed with immunoSEQ multiplex PCR; in TCRdb, only in-frame clones are kept and a portion is missing. This sample has over 250,000 clones; 88% occur once, and the top ten carry roughly a tenth. The sequenced sample consisted of peripheral blood. The receptors derive from a woman aged 70-85 years with COVID-19, enrolled during active disease.

This clone was found once. The CDR3 DNA reads TGTGCCACCAGCAGAGATCTGAGAAACACTGAAGCTTTCTTT. As protein: CATSRDLRNTEAFF. The chain links TRBV15 to TRBJ1-1; D is unresolved. Trimming shortened V by 0 bases and J by 2 bases, and 7 bases separated the two germline ends. There are 14 residues in the CDR3. Germline values: CDR1 LNHNV, CDR2 YYDKDF (reference sequence).

V gene TRBV28 combines with J gene TRBJ1-1; D not resolved. CDR1 MDHEN and CDR2 SYDVKM come from the germline V gene. This CDR3 region has 12 residues. Trimming took 6 bases from V and 1 from J, leaving 6 bases between them. Here the CDR3 DNA reads TGTGCCAGCAGGCTATCGAACACTGAAGCTTTCTTT. This sequence encodes CASRLSNTEAFF.

The chain carries TRBV3-1 (or the pseudogene TRBV3-2) and TRBJ2-2; D perhaps matches TRBD1 (6 bases). This CDR3 contains 14 residues. The ends were cut back, 4 bases at V and 6 bases at J, with 12 bases in the middle. The germline CDR1 and CDR2 sequences are LGHDT and YNNKEL (reference sequence). This CDR3 reads CASSLQQGPGELFF. Written as DNA, the CDR3 is TGTGCCAGCAGCCTCCAACAGGGTCCCGGGGAGCTGTTTTTT.

CDR3 nucleotides: TGTGCCAGTAGCCCACCACTAGCGGGAGGGGATACGCAGTATTTT. This gives the protein CASSPPLAGGDTQYF. V usage is TRBV19 and J usage is TRBJ2-3; 13 bases agree with TRBD2. The V gene end was trimmed by 6 bases and the J gene end by 6 bases; junction bases not matched to a gene: 6. This CDR3 has 15 residues. The germline CDR1 and CDR2 sequences are LNHDA and SQIVND (reference sequence).

In its sample, this clone was seen a few times. The V call is TRBV11-3, the J call TRBJ1-1, with D possibly being TRBD1 (5 bases). Trimming took off 3 bases at V and 3 bases at J, with 14 bases between the two ends. Germline lookup yields CDR1 SGHNT and CDR2 YENEEA. The CDR3 is made up of 15 amino acids. CDR3 in amino acids: CASSFYGGDDTEAFF. The CDR3, as DNA: TGTGCCAGCAGCTTCTATGGGGGGGACGACACTGAAGCTTTCTTT. Drawing the rest from reference TRBV11-3 and TRBJ1-1, the complete variable domain is EAGVVQSPRYKIIEKKQPVAFWCNPISGHNTLYWYLQNLGQGPELLIRYENEEAVDDSQLPKDRFSAERLKGVDSTLKIQPAELGDSAVYLCASSFYGGDDTEAFFGQGTRLTVV.

The rearrangement links TRBV11-2 to TRBJ2-7; a weak D match, TRBD2 (5 bases). V was clipped by 1 base and J by 2 bases, with 12 bases between them. This CDR3 is built from 15 residues. Per the germline V gene, CDR1 is SGHAT and CDR2 is FQNNGV. CDR3 nucleotides: TGTGCCAGCAGCTTAGTCGGACTGGATACCTACGAGCAGTACTTC. Translated, it gives CASSLVGLDTYEQYF.

The chain combines TRBV27 with TRBJ2-7; 10 positions match TRBD2. Losses at the gene ends were 6 bases for V and 2 bases for J; bases not matched to a gene: 7. The CDR3 consists of 15 residues. Looked up from germline, CDR1 is MNHEY and CDR2 is SMNVEV (reference sequence). The CDR3 reads CASSRSAGGPYEQYF. Here the CDR3 DNA reads TGTGCCAGCAGCAGATCAGCGGGAGGGCCCTACGAGCAGTACTTC.

The chain couples TRBV7-2 to TRBJ2-2, with 13 bases aligning to TRBD2. V trimming: 3 bases; J trimming: 9 bases; junction bases outside the gene matches: 4. The CDR3 sequence is 15 residues long. Germline values: CDR1 SGHTA, CDR2 FQGNSA. DNA for the CDR3: TGTGCCAGCAGCTTGACTAGCGGGAGGACTTGGGAGCTGTTTTTT. This translates into CASSLTSGRTWELFF.

V gene TRBV30 combines with J gene TRBJ1-1; 9 positions match TRBD1. V shed 1 base, J shed 5 bases, and the junction held 11 bases outside the gene matches. Germline V gene data show CDR1 as GTSNPN and CDR2 as SVGIG (reference sequence). The CDR3 has 16 residues. CDR3 DNA sequence: TGTGCCTGGAGTGCAGGATCACAGGGGGCGCTTACTGAAGCTTTCTTT. Residues: CAWSAGSQGALTEAFF.

This clone was picked up one time. The chain has TRBV25-1 and TRBJ1-5; D is uncertain. Germline V CDR1 and CDR2: MGHDK, SYGVNS. The CDR3 is 16 residues long. V was shortened by 1 base and J by 1 base, with 11 bases between the two germline ends. The DNA for the CDR3 is TGTGCCAGCAGTGAATCTATAAGGGAGAGCAATCAGCCCCAGCATTTT. Translated, it gives CASSESIRESNQPQHF.